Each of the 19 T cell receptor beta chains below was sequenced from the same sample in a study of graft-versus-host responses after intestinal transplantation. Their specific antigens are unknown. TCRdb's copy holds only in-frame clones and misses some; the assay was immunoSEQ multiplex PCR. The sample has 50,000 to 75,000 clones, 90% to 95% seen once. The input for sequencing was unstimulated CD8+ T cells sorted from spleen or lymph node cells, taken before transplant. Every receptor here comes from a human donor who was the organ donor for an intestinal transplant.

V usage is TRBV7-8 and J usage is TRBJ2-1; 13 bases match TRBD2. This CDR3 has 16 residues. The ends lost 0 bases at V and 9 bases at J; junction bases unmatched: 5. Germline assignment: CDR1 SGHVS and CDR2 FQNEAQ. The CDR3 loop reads CASSLALAGGQVEQFF. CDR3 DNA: TGTGCCAGCAGCTTAGCACTAGCGGGAGGGCAGGTTGAGCAGTTCTTC.

CDR3 coding DNA: TGTGCCAGCAGTTTGGACAGCTTCTGGCATGATGAGCAGTTCTTC. This gives the protein CASSLDSFWHDEQFF. This sequence joins TRBV6-9 and TRBJ2-1, with D maybe TRBD1 (6 bases). Deletions cut 4 bases from V and 8 bases from J, with 18 bases between. Germline CDR1 reads MNHGY; CDR2 reads SVAAGI. The CDR3 runs 15 residues.

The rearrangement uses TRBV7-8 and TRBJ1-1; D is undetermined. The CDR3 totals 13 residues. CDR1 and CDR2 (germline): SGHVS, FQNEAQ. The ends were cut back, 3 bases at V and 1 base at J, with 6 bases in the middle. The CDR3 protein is CASSFIENTEAFF. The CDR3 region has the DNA TGTGCCAGCAGCTTTATAGAGAACACTGAAGCTTTCTTT.

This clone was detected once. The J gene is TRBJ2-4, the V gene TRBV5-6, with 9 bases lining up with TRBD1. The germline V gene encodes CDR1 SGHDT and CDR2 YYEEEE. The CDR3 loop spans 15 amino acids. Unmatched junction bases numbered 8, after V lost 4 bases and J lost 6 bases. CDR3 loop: CASSQGTGRGNIQYF. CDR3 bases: TGTGCCAGCAGCCAAGGGACAGGGAGAGGAAACATTCAGTACTTC.

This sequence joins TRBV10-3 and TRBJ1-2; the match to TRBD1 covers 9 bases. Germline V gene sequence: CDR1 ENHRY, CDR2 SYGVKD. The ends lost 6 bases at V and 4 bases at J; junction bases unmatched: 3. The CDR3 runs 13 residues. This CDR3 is CAIRGQGSYGYTF. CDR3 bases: TGTGCCATCAGGGGACAGGGCAGCTATGGCTACACCTTC.

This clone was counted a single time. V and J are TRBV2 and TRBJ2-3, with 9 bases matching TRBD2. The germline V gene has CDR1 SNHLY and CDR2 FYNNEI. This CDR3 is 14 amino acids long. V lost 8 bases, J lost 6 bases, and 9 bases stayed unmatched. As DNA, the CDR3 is TGTGCCAGCTCCAGACTAGCGGAAAGGGATACGCAGTATTTT. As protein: CASSRLAERDTQYF.

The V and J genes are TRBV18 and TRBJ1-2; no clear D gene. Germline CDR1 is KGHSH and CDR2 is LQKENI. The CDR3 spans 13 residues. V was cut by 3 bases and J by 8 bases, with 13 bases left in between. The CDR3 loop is CASSPQVMGGYTF. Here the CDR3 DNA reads TGTGCCAGCTCACCGCAGGTGATGGGCGGCTACACCTTC.

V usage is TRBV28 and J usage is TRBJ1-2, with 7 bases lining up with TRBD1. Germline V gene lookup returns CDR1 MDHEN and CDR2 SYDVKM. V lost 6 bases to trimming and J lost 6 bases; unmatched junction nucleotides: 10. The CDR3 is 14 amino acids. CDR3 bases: TGTGCCAGCAGCCCCGACAGGGATGGGAATGGCTACACCTTC. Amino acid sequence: CASSPDRDGNGYTF.

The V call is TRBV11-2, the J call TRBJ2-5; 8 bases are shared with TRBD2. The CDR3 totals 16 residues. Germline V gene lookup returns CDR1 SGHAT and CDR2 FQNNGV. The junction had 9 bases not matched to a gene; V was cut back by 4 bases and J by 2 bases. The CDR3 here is CASSSRPREEQETQYF. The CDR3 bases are TGTGCCAGCAGCTCCCGCCCGCGGGAGGAACAAGAGACCCAGTACTTC.

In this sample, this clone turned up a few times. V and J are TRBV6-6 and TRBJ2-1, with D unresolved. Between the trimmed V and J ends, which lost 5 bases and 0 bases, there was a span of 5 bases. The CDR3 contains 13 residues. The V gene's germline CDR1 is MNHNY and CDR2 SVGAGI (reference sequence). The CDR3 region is CASSESSYNEQFF. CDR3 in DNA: TGTGCCAGCAGTGAGAGCTCCTACAATGAGCAGTTCTTC.

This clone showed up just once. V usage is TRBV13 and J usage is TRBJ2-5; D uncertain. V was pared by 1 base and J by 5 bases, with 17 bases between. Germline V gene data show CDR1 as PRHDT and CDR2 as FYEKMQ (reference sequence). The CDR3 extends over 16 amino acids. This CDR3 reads CASSLAKHSDSETQYF. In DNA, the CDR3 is TGTGCCAGCAGCTTAGCCAAACACTCCGACTCGGAGACCCAGTACTTC.

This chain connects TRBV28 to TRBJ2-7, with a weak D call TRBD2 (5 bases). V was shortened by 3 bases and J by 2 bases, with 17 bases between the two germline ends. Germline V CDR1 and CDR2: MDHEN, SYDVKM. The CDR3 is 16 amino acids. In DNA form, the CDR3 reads TGTGCCAGCAGTTTCCCCGGGAAGAAGAGAACCTACGAGCAGTACTTC. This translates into CASSFPGKKRTYEQYF.

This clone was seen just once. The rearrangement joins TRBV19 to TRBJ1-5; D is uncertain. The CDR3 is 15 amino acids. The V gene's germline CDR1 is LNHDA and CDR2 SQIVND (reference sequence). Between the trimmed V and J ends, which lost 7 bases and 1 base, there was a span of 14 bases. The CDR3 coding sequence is TGTGCCAGTATAGTGTCTAGCGGGAGCAATCAGCCCCAGCATTTT. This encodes CASIVSSGSNQPQHF.

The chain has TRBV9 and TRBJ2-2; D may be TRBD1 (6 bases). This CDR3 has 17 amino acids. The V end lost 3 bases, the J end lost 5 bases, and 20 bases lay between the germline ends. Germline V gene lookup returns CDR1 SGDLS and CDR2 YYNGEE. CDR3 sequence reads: CASSALPGHSPTGELFF. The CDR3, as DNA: TGTGCCAGCAGCGCACTACCGGGACACAGCCCTACCGGGGAGCTGTTTTTT.

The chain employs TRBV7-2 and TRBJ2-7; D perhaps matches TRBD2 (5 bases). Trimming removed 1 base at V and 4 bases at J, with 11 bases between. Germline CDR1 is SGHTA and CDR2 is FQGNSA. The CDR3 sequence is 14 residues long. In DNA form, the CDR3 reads TGTGCCAGCAGCTTAGTGGACTTAAATTACGAGCAGTACTTC. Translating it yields CASSLVDLNYEQYF. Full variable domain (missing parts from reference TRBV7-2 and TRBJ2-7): GAGVSQSPSNKVTEKGKDVELRCDPISGHTALYWYRQSLGQGLEFLIYFQGNSAPDKSGLPSDRFSAERTGGSVSTLTIQRTQQEDSAVYLCASSLVDLNYEQYFGPGTRLTVT.

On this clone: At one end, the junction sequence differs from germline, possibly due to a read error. The CDR3: CASSIGPAGSSNEQFF. The DNA for the CDR3 is TGTGCCAGTAGTATCGGGCCAGCGGGGTCCTCCAATGAGCAGTTCTTC. The chain links TRBV19 to TRBJ2-1, with 7 bases fitting TRBD2. Germline CDR1 is LNHDA and CDR2 is SQIVND (reference sequence). The CDR3 consists of 16 residues.

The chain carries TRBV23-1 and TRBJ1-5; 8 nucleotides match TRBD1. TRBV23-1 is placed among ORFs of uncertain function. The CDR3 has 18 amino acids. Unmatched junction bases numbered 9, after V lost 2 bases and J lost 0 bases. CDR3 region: CASSQTGGDFYSNQPQHF. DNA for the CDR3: TGCGCCAGCAGTCAAACAGGGGGGGACTTTTATAGCAATCAGCCCCAGCATTTT.

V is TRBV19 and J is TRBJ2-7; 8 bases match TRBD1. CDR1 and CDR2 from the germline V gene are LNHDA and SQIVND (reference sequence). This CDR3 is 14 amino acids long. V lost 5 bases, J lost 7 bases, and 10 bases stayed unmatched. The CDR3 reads CASSPWTGPGEQYF. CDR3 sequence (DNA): TGTGCCAGTAGTCCTTGGACAGGGCCAGGGGAGCAGTACTTC.

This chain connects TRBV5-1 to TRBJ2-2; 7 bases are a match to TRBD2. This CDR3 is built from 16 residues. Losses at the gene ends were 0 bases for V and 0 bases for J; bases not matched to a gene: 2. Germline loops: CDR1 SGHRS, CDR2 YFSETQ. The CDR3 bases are TGCGCCAGCAGCTTGGGCGGGGGTCCGAACACCGGGGAGCTGTTTTTT. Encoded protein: CASSLGGGPNTGELFF.